This T cell receptor (beta chain) appears in the sequencing data of a study of T cell responses to AZD1222 COVID-19 vaccine. Study-level findings and limits: The peak T cell response came first, and repertoires were sampled only after it. At baseline, just five to seven AZD1222 recipients tested seropositive. Unmutated variant regions reportedly attract nearly half of all spike-specific TCRs.

V was trimmed by 5 bases and J by 2 bases, leaving 16 bases between them. CDR1 and CDR2 (germline): LNHDA, SQIVND (reference sequence). The CDR3 has 16 amino acids. Details on this clone: Its antigen is unknown.

Sequencing used immunoSEQ multiplex PCR; TCRdb keeps in-frame clones, though not all of them. In the table there are about 42,000 clones, approximately 80% of which are singletons. The source is an adult who received the AZD1222 COVID-19 vaccine. Specimen: peripheral blood, collected 28 days after the second AZD1222 dose. The gene calls are TRBV19 and TRBJ1-3; D possibly corresponds to TRBD1 (6 bases). In nucleotides, the CDR3 is TGTGCCAGTAGTGCCGTGACAGGAAGCCCTGGAAACACCATATATTTT. It specifies CASSAVTGSPGNTIYF.